The next 23 T cell receptor beta chains were all read from a single sample in a study of shared clonotypes between healthy human individuals. Clones were read by immunoSEQ multiplex PCR, and TCRdb kept only the in-frame ones, dropping some. The data show 330,000 or so clones, around two thirds seen once. Sample: memory CD4+ T cells sorted from blood. Subset in this sample: CD45RA-negative fraction. All receptors come from a man aged 30-40 years in good health.

In its sample, this clone was seen many times. The CDR3 sequence is CASRGQGGNEQFF. The CDR3 region has the DNA TGTGCCAGCAGGGGACAGGGCGGGAATGAGCAGTTCTTC. This chain uses TRBV11-3 with TRBJ2-1; TRBD1 aligns across 9 bases. This CDR3 comprises 13 residues. J lost 7 bases, V lost 6 bases, and 4 bases had no gene match. Germline V gene data show CDR1 as SGHNT and CDR2 as YENEEA.

This chain uses TRBV2 with TRBJ2-3, with TRBD2 matching over 8 bases. The CDR3 runs to 19 residues. Trimming took 1 base from V and 5 from J; bases not matched to a gene: 17. Germline CDR1 and CDR2: SNHLY and FYNNEI. The CDR3 sequence is CASSEVSFRLAGVLDTQYF. For the CDR3, the DNA is TGTGCCAGCAGTGAAGTGTCTTTCCGGCTAGCGGGTGTGTTAGATACGCAGTATTTT.

The chain combines TRBV11-2 with TRBJ2-5, with TRBD2 matching over 16 bases. Per germline, CDR1 SGHAT and CDR2 FQNNGV. CDR3 length: 16 residues. With V trimmed by 5 bases and J by 3 bases, 3 bases remained unmatched. The CDR3 DNA reads TGTGCCAGCAGCGAAGGGACTAGCGGGAGGGAAGAGACCCAGTACTTC. This codes for CASSEGTSGREETQYF.

This chain links TRBV30 with TRBJ1-4; 8 positions match TRBD1. The CDR3 extends over 15 amino acids. In germline, CDR1 is GTSNPN, CDR2 SVGIG (reference sequence). Trimming at V came to 0 bases and at J to 9 bases, leaving 9 bases not matched to a gene. In DNA, the CDR3 is TGTGCCTGGAGTGTAACTACAGGGGGTAGCAAAAAACTGTTTTTT. Its protein is CAWSVTTGGSKKLFF.

The chain combines TRBV7-9 with TRBJ2-7, with 7 bases lining up with TRBD2. CDR3 length: 16 amino acids. Germline V gene lookup returns CDR1 SEHNR and CDR2 FQNEAQ (reference sequence). After removal of 3 bases from V and 2 bases from J, the junction contained 10 bases not matched to a gene. The CDR3 region has the DNA TGTGCCAGCAGCTTTACTCGGTCTAGCGGAACCTACGAGCAGTACTTC. Its protein is CASSFTRSSGTYEQYF.

This clone was counted a few times. CDR3 DNA: TGTGCCAGCAGCCTCCACCCTTGGGATGAGCAGTTCTTC. This translates into CASSLHPWDEQFF. The chain recombines TRBV7-3 with TRBJ2-1; D remains unclear. CDR1 and CDR2 (germline): SGHTA, FQGTGA. This CDR3 is built from 13 residues. V gave up 5 bases and J gave up 8 bases, with 13 bases separating them.

The chain carries TRBV6-1 and TRBJ2-1; either TRBD1 or TRBD2 may fit D (5 bases each). CDR1 and CDR2 (germline): MNHNS, SASEGT. The germline V and J ends were trimmed by 11 bases and 6 bases, with 20 bases remaining between them. The CDR3 spans 14 residues. The chain's CDR3 is CALKVRDPGNEQFF. The CDR3 nucleotides are TGTGCCCTTAAGGTACGGGACCCGGGCAATGAGCAGTTCTTC.

This clone was recorded once. The chain joins TRBV7-8 to TRBJ2-7; 9 positions match TRBD2. CDR1 SGHVS and CDR2 FQNEAQ come from the germline V gene. CDR3 size: 18 residues. J was trimmed by 1 base and V by 7 bases; bases with no gene match: 17. The CDR3 protein is CASTLPPQSSGVSYEQYF. In DNA form, the CDR3 reads TGTGCCAGCACCCTCCCGCCCCAATCTAGCGGGGTTTCCTACGAGCAGTACTTC.

A few counts support this clone. J is TRBJ2-5 and V is TRBV14; 8 nucleotides line up with TRBD1. The CDR3 has 12 residues. Trimming took 4 bases from V and 7 from J; bases not matched to a gene: 2. Per germline, CDR1 SGHDN and CDR2 FVKESK. The CDR3 DNA reads as TGTGCCAGCAGCCCGACAGGGGTGACCCAGTACTTC. As protein: CASSPTGVTQYF.

This clone was counted once. This chain joins TRBV5-1 and TRBJ2-5; D unresolved. V lost 3 bases and J lost 0, with 9 bases in between. This CDR3 is built from 14 residues. Looked up from germline, CDR1 is SGHRS and CDR2 is YFSETQ. The CDR3: CASSWKGNQETQYF. The CDR3 DNA follows: TGCGCCAGCAGCTGGAAGGGTAACCAAGAGACCCAGTACTTC.

The sample holds a few counts of this clone. DNA of the CDR3: TGTGCCAGCAGCCTGATTGACACAGGGCCCTACGAGCAGTACTTC. Its translation: CASSLIDTGPYEQYF. The rearrangement joins TRBV28 to TRBJ2-7; possibly TRBD1 for D (6 bases). This CDR3 has 15 residues. The germline V gene encodes CDR1 MDHEN and CDR2 SYDVKM. Trimming removed 6 bases at V and 2 bases at J, with 17 bases between.

This chain connects TRBV9 to TRBJ2-3; no firm D call. Looked up from germline, CDR1 is SGDLS and CDR2 is YYNGEE. Trimming removed 3 bases at V and 7 bases at J, with 15 bases between. This CDR3 spans 14 amino acids. For the CDR3, the DNA is TGTGCCAGCAGCGGGGCAGGTTCGGGTAATACGCAGTATTTT. This encodes CASSGAGSGNTQYF.

The genes are TRBV5-4 and TRBJ2-2; 7 bases line up with TRBD2. The CDR3 runs to 18 residues. V shed 0 bases, J shed 3 bases, and the junction held 11 bases outside the gene matches. Germline V gene sequence: CDR1 SGHNT, CDR2 YYREEE (reference sequence). The CDR3 spells CASSLARSGTIDTGELFF. In DNA, the CDR3 is TGTGCCAGCAGCTTGGCAAGGTCCGGGACTATCGACACCGGGGAGCTGTTTTTT.

CDR3 region: CAIRGQVRETQYF. The CDR3 coding sequence is TGTGCCATCAGGGGACAGGTCCGAGAGACCCAGTACTTC. The chain uses TRBV10-3 and TRBJ2-5, with 8 positions matching TRBD1. Unmatched junction bases numbered 4, after V lost 6 bases and J lost 4 bases. CDR1 is ENHRY, CDR2 SYGVKD, per germline. There are 13 residues in the CDR3.

The rearrangement joins TRBV19 to TRBJ1-4; tentative D call: TRBD1 (5 bases). Deletions cut 11 bases from V and 2 bases from J, with 18 bases between. Germline CDR1 reads LNHDA; CDR2 reads SQIVND (reference sequence). The CDR3 spans 15 residues. CDR3 in DNA: TGTGCCTCTACCCGAGGGGTAGGCACTAATGAAAAACTGTTTTTT. The encoded protein is CASTRGVGTNEKLFF.

J is TRBJ1-2 and V is TRBV6-6; no definite D call. Germline lookup yields CDR1 MNHNY and CDR2 SVGAGI (reference sequence). CDR3 size: 12 residues. V lost 2 bases, J lost 3 bases, and 4 bases lay in between. The CDR3 spells CASSYQDYGYTF. The DNA of the CDR3 is TGTGCCAGCAGTTACCAGGACTATGGCTACACCTTC.

This clone occurred a few times. This chain uses TRBV15 with TRBJ2-3; D possibly corresponds to TRBD1 (6 bases). The CDR3 is made up of 14 amino acids. V was cut by 3 bases and J by 4 bases, with 11 bases left in between. Germline-derived CDR1 and CDR2 are LNHNV and YYDKDF (reference sequence). This CDR3 reads CATSRFWTADTQYF. DNA of the CDR3: TGTGCCACCAGCAGGTTTTGGACAGCAGATACGCAGTATTTT.

This chain uses TRBV7-2 with TRBJ2-3; 11 bases map to TRBD2. Trimming at V came to 5 bases and at J to 5 bases, leaving 6 bases not matched to a gene. CDR3 length: 15 amino acids. The germline CDR1 and CDR2 sequences are SGHTA and FQGNSA. CDR3 nucleotides: TGTGCCAGCAGCCCCGGGACTAGCGGAATAGATACGCAGTATTTT. It is translated as CASSPGTSGIDTQYF.

The DNA for the CDR3 is TGTGCCAGCAGTGTCCGCGCCAGTCAAGGGTGGACCCATCAGCCCCAGCATTTT. Residues: CASSVRASQGWTHQPQHF. The rearrangement joins TRBV6-1 to TRBJ1-5; no definite D call. The length of the CDR3 is 18 residues. The V and J ends lost 4 bases and 5 bases respectively, with 24 bases between them. Germline V CDR1 and CDR2: MNHNS, SASEGT.

This sequence joins TRBV18 and TRBJ2-7; 10 nucleotides line up with TRBD2. The germline V gene has CDR1 KGHSH and CDR2 LQKENI. The CDR3 is made up of 13 amino acids. Trimming at V came to 2 bases and at J to 9 bases, leaving 4 bases not matched to a gene. In DNA form, the CDR3 reads TGTGCCAGCTCACCAGGTCTAGCGGGAGTGCAGTACTTC. Translated: CASSPGLAGVQYF.

With regard to this clone: In the same sample, other DNA sequences code for this CDR3. This chain connects TRBV5-1 to TRBJ2-5; D is perhaps TRBD1 or TRBD2 (5 bases each). This CDR3 spans 15 amino acids. Trimming stripped 2 bases from V and 5 bases from J, with 16 bases between. CDR1 is SGHRS and CDR2 is YFSETQ in the germline V gene. The CDR3 spells CASSFYGGTEETQYF. Here the CDR3 DNA reads TGCGCCAGCAGCTTTTATGGGGGAACCGAGGAGACCCAGTACTTC.

Points on this clone: The identical CDR3 is also encoded by other nucleotide sequences in the sample. The genes are TRBV2 and TRBJ2-5; D not certain. Trimming left V 4 bases short and J 2 bases short, with 5 bases between. Germline V CDR1 and CDR2: SNHLY, FYNNEI. This CDR3 is 12 amino acids long. The CDR3: CASSGLQETQYF. The CDR3 nucleotides read TGTGCCAGCAGTGGGCTTCAAGAGACCCAGTACTTC. Together with reference TRBV2 and TRBJ2-5, the CDR3 gives the full variable domain: EPEVTQTPSHQVTQMGQEVILRCVPISNHLYFYWYRQILGQKVEFLVSFYNNEISEKSEIFDDQFSVERPDGSNFTLKIRSTKLEDSAMYFCASSGLQETQYFGPGTRLLVL.

The genes are TRBV27 and TRBJ2-5, with 7 bases aligning to TRBD1. The J segment lost 3 bases and the V segment lost 2 bases, leaving 3 bases of the junction unmatched. Germline V lookup: CDR1 MNHEY, CDR2 SMNVEV (reference sequence). The CDR3 has 14 amino acids. CDR3 protein: CASSLLGTEETQYF. The CDR3 coding sequence is TGTGCCAGCAGTTTACTAGGGACAGAAGAGACCCAGTACTTC.